These 27 T cell receptor delta chains were sequenced from one sample in a study of γδ T cells in repeated Plasmodium falciparum infection. Gammadelta T cells were flow-sorted from PBMC into Vgamma9/Vdelta2+ and Vdelta2-negative populations for bulk analysis. TCRdb re-identified clones in the multiplex PCR reads via CATT. The sample lists 50,000 to 60,000 delta-chain clones, around 2% occurring once. The sample taken for sequencing was gamma-delta T cells from blood. These receptors originate from a pool of human donors (malaria-infected and uninfected, not separated).

Regarding this clone: TCRdb's protein, taken from a much larger clone, differs from this DNA's translation at residue 3, likely owing to a read error; the protein displayed comes from the DNA. The chain combines TRDV2 with TRDJ1; TRDD3 matches at 11 bases. The J gene, left out of TCRdb, was set here by checking the DNA against germline. This CDR3 comprises 20 residues. Looked up from germline, CDR1 is GEAIGNYY and CDR2 is EKD. CDR3 in amino acids: CAGDTVGGGYGEPYTDKLIF. As DNA, the CDR3 is TGTGCCGGTGACACCGTTGGTGGGGGATACGGGGAACCGTACACCGATAAACTCATCTTT.

This clone was detected only a few times. The protein held in TCRdb is that of a much larger clone and does not match this DNA's translation at residue 12, likely because of a read error; the protein shown is translated from the DNA. The chain is built from TRDV1 and TRDJ1; D may be TRDD3 (6 bases). Matching the DNA to germline supplied the J gene, which TCRdb does not give. Trimming removed 2 bases from V and 0 bases from J, with 31 bases in between. The CDR3 sequence is 22 residues long. CDR1 is TSWWSYY and CDR2 is QGS in the germline V gene. DNA for the CDR3: TGTGCTCTTGGGGAAAACCAATTCAAGTACTGGGCGACACCTCTGTACACCGATAAACTCATCTTT. This codes for CALGENQFKYWATPLYTDKLIF.

Worth noting for this clone: The protein that TCRdb holds for this DNA derives from a much larger clone and differs from the translated DNA at residue 21, which likely indicates a read error; the protein shown here is translated from the DNA. This chain joins TRDV1 and TRDJ1; 8 bases fit TRDD3. TCRdb lists no J gene, so it was determined here by aligning the DNA to germline. Looked up from germline, CDR1 is TSWWSYY and CDR2 is QGS. This CDR3 comprises 24 residues. The CDR3 DNA is TGTGCTCTTGGGGAAAGGGTCCTTTACCTAAGCGGACCGACTGGGGGCTTCATCACCGATGAACTCATCTTT. This gives the protein CALGERVLYLSGPTGGFITDELIF.

In this sample, this clone turned up many times. The protein in TCRdb stems from a much larger clone and differs at residue 6 from this DNA's translation, likely a read error; here the protein is translated from the DNA. The chain is built from TRDV2 and TRDJ1, with 9 bases that match TRDD3. CDR3 length: 18 amino acids. V shed 0 bases, J shed 2 bases, and the junction held 12 bases outside the gene matches. CDR1 GEAIGNYY and CDR2 EKD come from the germline V gene. In nucleotides, the CDR3 is TGTGCCTGTGACACCGCGGGAGTGCTGGGGGATGGGACCGATAAACTCATCTTT. Protein sequence: CACDTAGVLGDGTDKLIF.

This clone was recorded at least ten times. The protein in TCRdb stems from a much larger clone and differs at residue 10 from this DNA's translation, likely a read error; here the protein is translated from the DNA. Within the sample, other DNA sequences also encode this same CDR3. CDR3 in amino acids: CALGEGSFPTFVLGDGYTDKLIF. CDR3 nucleotides: TGTGCTCTTGGGGAAGGTTCTTTCCCTACGTTCGTACTGGGGGATGGATACACCGATAAACTCATCTTT. V usage is TRDV1 and J usage is TRDJ1, with 10 bases identical to TRDD3. V lost 2 bases to trimming and J lost 0 bases; unmatched junction nucleotides: 24. The germline gives CDR1 TSWWSYY, CDR2 QGS. The CDR3 is made up of 23 amino acids.

In its sample, this clone was seen many times. The TCRdb protein, from a much larger clone, departs from this DNA's translation at residue 15, likely by read error; the protein shown derives from the DNA. The rearrangement joins TRDV3 to TRDJ1; TRDD3 aligns across 9 bases. No J gene was available from TCRdb, and it was assigned here by a germline match of the DNA. Germline trimming cut 4 bases from V and 0 bases from J; bases unmatched to any gene: 33. Germline-derived CDR1 and CDR2 are TVYSNPD and GDNSRS (reference sequence). CDR3 size: 23 residues. The CDR3 spells CASLSTGGQTAKVGARYTDKLIF. Written as DNA, the CDR3 is TGTGCCTCCCTCAGTACTGGGGGACAGACGGCGAAAGTGGGGGCGAGATACACCGATAAACTCATCTTT.

This clone was seen only a few times. TCRdb's listed protein matches a much larger clone and diverges from this DNA's translation at residue 12, likely through a read error; the protein shown comes from the DNA. The genes are TRDV1 and TRDJ1; TRDD2 aligns across 7 bases. TCRdb lists no J gene, so it was determined here by aligning the DNA to germline. Germline V gene sequence: CDR1 TSWWSYY, CDR2 QGS. This CDR3 comprises 16 residues. V shed 1 base and J 7 bases; nucleotides not matched to a gene: 12. CDR3 DNA sequence: TGTGCTCTTGGGGAACCCACATTCTTCCTATGGGGTAAACTCATCTTT. Residues: CALGEPTFFLWGKLIF.

This clone was found many times. TCRdb has a much larger clone's protein, which differs at residue 13 from the translation of this DNA, likely because of a read error; what is shown is the protein translated from the DNA. In DNA, the CDR3 is TGTGCTCTTGGGAAACCGTACTGGGGGATAGCGGGCATCGATAAACTCATCTTT. It yields the protein CALGKPYWGIAGIDKLIF. V is TRDV1 and J is TRDJ1; 11 nucleotides line up with TRDD3. No J segment appears in TCRdb, so it was assigned here by matching the sequence to germline. Germline V gene sequence: CDR1 TSWWSYY, CDR2 QGS. J gave up 4 bases and V 5 bases, and 15 bases lay outside the gene matches. The CDR3 is made up of 18 amino acids.

For this clone: A far bigger clonotype differs at one base, so this is likely a read error. Distinct nucleotide sequences in the sample also encode this CDR3. The chain links TRDV3 to TRDJ2, with 10 bases matching TRDD3. The J gene, absent from TCRdb, was called here by matching the DNA to germline. J gave up 2 bases and V 4 bases, and 34 bases lay outside the gene matches. The CDR3 runs 24 residues. CDR1 and CDR2 (germline): TVYSNPD, GDNSRS (reference sequence). Here the CDR3 reads CASRNPLSYPTPYWGIFLTAQLFF. The CDR3 DNA reads TGTGCCTCCAGAAACCCCCTTTCCTACCCCACCCCTTACTGGGGGATCTTCTTGACAGCACAACTCTTCTTT.

This clone was recorded at least ten times. This DNA translates differently at residue 4 from the TCRdb protein, which is that of a much larger clone; a read error is likely, and the protein shown is the DNA's own translation. The same CDR3 can be traced to other DNA sequences in this sample. This chain connects TRDV2 to TRDJ1, with D uncertain. TCRdb carries no J gene annotation; the J gene was assigned here by matching the DNA with germline. CDR3 size: 13 residues. The germline V gene encodes CDR1 GEAIGNYY and CDR2 EKD. V dropped 5 bases and J dropped 3 bases, with 12 bases sitting between them. Here the CDR3 reads CACGALSSDKLIF. The CDR3 DNA follows: TGTGCCTGTGGCGCCCTGTCGTCCGATAAACTCATCTTT.

This clone was counted many times. A read error likely explains why the TCRdb protein, taken from a much larger clone, differs from this DNA's translation at residue 4; the protein shown is translated from the DNA. The chain employs TRDV2 and TRDJ1, with 10 bases aligning to TRDD3. TCRdb supplies no J gene; here it was assigned by aligning the nucleotide sequence to germline. There are 17 residues in the CDR3. In germline, CDR1 is GEAIGNYY, CDR2 EKD. The CDR3 reads CACVTPWVGDTSDKLIF. The CDR3, as DNA: TGTGCCTGTGTCACCCCATGGGTGGGGGATACCTCCGATAAACTCATCTTT.

This clone was seen only a few times. The protein that TCRdb holds for this DNA derives from a much larger clone and differs from the translated DNA at residue 14, which likely indicates a read error; the protein shown here is translated from the DNA. This sequence joins TRAV38-2/DV8 and TRDJ1; 10 bases align to TRDD3. Assignment of the J gene here rests on matching the DNA to germline, because TCRdb gives none. The V and J ends lost 6 bases and 2 bases, in that order; junction bases with no gene match: 22. The CDR3 runs to 20 residues. The V gene's germline CDR1 is TSESDYY and CDR2 QEAYKQQN. The DNA for the CDR3 is TGTGCTTATAAAGGGCCCCGCTACTGGGGGATCCTTCCCGGTACCGATAAACTCATCTTT. As protein: CAYKGPRYWGILPGTDKLIF.

This clone was picked up many times. One base separates it from a far larger clone, so it is likely a read error. Other nucleotide sequences in the sample specify the same CDR3. The rearrangement links TRDV3 to TRDJ1; 13 bases are a match to TRDD3. Germline-derived CDR1 and CDR2 are TVYSNPD and GDNSRS (reference sequence). J lost 0 bases, V lost 2 bases, and 21 bases had no gene match. This CDR3 comprises 21 residues. CDR3 sequence (DNA): TGTGCCTTTTCCGTCCTCTTTTACTGGGGGATACGCGAGTCCTACACCGATAAACTCATCTTT. Amino acid sequence: CAFSVLFYWGIRESYTDKLIF.

Comments on this clone: With only one base between it and a far larger clone, this is likely a read error. The J gene is TRDJ1, the V gene TRDV2; no firm D call. Assignment of the J gene here rests on matching the DNA to germline, because TCRdb gives none. V was pared by 7 bases and J by 4 bases, with 18 bases between. Germline CDR1 is GEAIGNYY and CDR2 is EKD. This CDR3 spans 14 amino acids. The CDR3 bases are TGTGCCTGCGACCCCGCGGAGGGACGCGATAAACTCATCTTT. Residues: CACDPAEGRDKLIF.

In regard to this clone: For this DNA, TCRdb reports the protein of a much larger clone, which diverges at residue 3, most likely from a read error; the protein presented here is translated directly from the DNA. The rearrangement joins TRDV1 to TRDJ1; 10 bases map to TRDD3. The J gene, not given by TCRdb, was assigned here from a germline match of the nucleotide sequence. The CDR3 has 23 amino acids. Germline CDR1 TSWWSYY, CDR2 QGS. In DNA, the CDR3 is TGTGCTCCTGGGGAAATTCATACTATTTGGGGGGATACGCCGCGGTGGTACACCGATAAACTCATCTTT. It translates to CAPGEIHTIWGDTPRWYTDKLIF.

This clone has at least ten counts. One base separates it from a far larger clone, so it is likely a read error. Other nucleotide sequences in the sample specify the same CDR3. J is TRDJ1 and V is TRDV3, with a possible D match to TRDD2 (6 bases). The CDR3 has 19 amino acids. Germline-derived CDR1 and CDR2 are TVYSNPD and GDNSRS (reference sequence). CDR3: CAFADLPTSYYPYTDKLIF. DNA for the CDR3: TGTGCCTTCGCAGACCTTCCCACCTCGTACTACCCTTACACCGATAAGCTCATCTTT.

This clone was seen only a few times. This likely stems from a read error, as it lies one base from a far larger clone. Other nucleotide sequences in the sample specify the same CDR3. V gene TRAV38-2/DV8 combines with J gene TRDJ1; weak D call: TRDD3 (7 bases). No J gene was available from TCRdb, and it was assigned here by a germline match of the DNA. The length of the CDR3 is 23 residues. Trimming took off 2 bases at V and 2 bases at J, with 37 bases between the two ends. The germline CDR1 and CDR2 sequences are TSESDYY and QEAYKQQN. The CDR3 loop reads CAYRSYFLRMSGGPRKRTDKLIF. In DNA, the CDR3 is TGTGCTTATAGGAGTTACTTCCTGCGGATGAGTGGGGGACCCCGTAAGAGAACCGATAAACTCATCTTT.

Turning to this clone: The amino acid sequence in TCRdb belongs to a much larger clone and departs from this DNA's translation at residue 8, likely a sequencing read error; the sequence shown is translated from the DNA. The genes are TRDV1 and TRDJ1; possible D gene TRDD1, 5 bases. Matching the DNA to germline supplied the J gene, which TCRdb does not give. Trimming removed 5 bases at V and 2 bases at J, with 36 bases between. The V gene's germline CDR1 is TSWWSYY and CDR2 QGS. CDR3 length equals 22 residues. The CDR3 loop reads CALGTAPEMPRDRALGTDKLIF. CDR3 DNA sequence: TGTGCTCTTGGGACCGCTCCCGAAATGCCGCGTGATAGGGCACTCGGGACCGATAAACTCATCTTT.

Worth noting for this clone: The protein given by TCRdb reflects a much larger clone and differs at residue 13 from this DNA's translation, likely from a read error; the protein shown is the DNA's translation. The chain links TRAV38-2/DV8 to TRDJ1; TRDD3 aligns across 10 bases. The J gene, left out of TCRdb, was set here by checking the DNA against germline. The CDR3 sequence is 26 residues long. CDR1 is TSESDYY, CDR2 QEAYKQQN, per germline. V gave up 6 bases and J gave up 3 bases; unmatched junction bases: 41. CDR3 DNA: TGTGCTTATACGGGGCCGCCCTCCACTCAGCCCCGTATTGGGGGATACCATACGACGGGTCCCGATAAACTCATCTTT. It encodes CAYTGPPSTQPRIGGYHTTGPDKLIF.

The sample holds a few counts of this clone. The likely explanation is a read error, given a far larger clone one base away. Other DNA sequences of this sample code for an identical CDR3. CDR3 in DNA: TGTGCTCTTGGGGAACTCGTTGGCTCATTGTACTGGGGGAGCCCGTACACCGATAAACTCATCTTC. Residues: CALGELVGSLYWGSPYTDKLIF. This chain uses TRDV1 with TRDJ1; 9 bases align to TRDD3. The CDR3 is 22 residues long. Germline CDR1 reads TSWWSYY; CDR2 reads QGS.

This clone was detected a few times. The amino acid sequence in TCRdb belongs to a much larger clone and departs from this DNA's translation at residue 16, likely a sequencing read error; the sequence shown is translated from the DNA. The V gene is TRDV2, the J gene TRDJ1; 10 bases map to TRDD3. TCRdb does not report a J gene; here it was assigned by matching the DNA to germline references. From germline, CDR1 is GEAIGNYY and CDR2 EKD. This CDR3 region has 19 residues. The CDR3 DNA reads as TGTGCCTGTGACTCAATGCCCGGTACTGGGGGATCCAACACCGATAGACTCATCTTT. Its translation is CACDSMPGTGGSNTDRLIF.

The table lists this clone with a few counts. For this DNA, TCRdb reports the protein of a much larger clone, which diverges at residue 13, most likely from a read error; the protein presented here is translated directly from the DNA. The chain is built from TRDV2 and TRDJ1; D is perhaps TRDD3 (6 bases). TCRdb leaves out the J gene; it was filled in here by matching the DNA to germline. The CDR3 has 20 residues. Per germline, CDR1 GEAIGNYY and CDR2 EKD. The V end was cut by 0 bases, the J end by 4 bases, with 29 bases between. The CDR3 region has the DNA TGTGCCTGTGACACCGGCACCACTCTTAGGTGGGGGGTACATAGCGATAAACTCATCTTT. Protein sequence: CACDTGTTLRWGVHSDKLIF.

This clone came up many times. The gene calls are TRDV1 and TRDJ1, with 9 bases fitting TRDD2. Germline loops: CDR1 TSWWSYY, CDR2 QGS. This CDR3 spans 23 amino acids. V was clipped by 0 bases and J by 3 bases; unmatched bases: 26. The CDR3, as DNA: TGTGCTCTTGGGGAACTCCAGGGAGGTCCCTTCCTACCCGTTGTACGTGAAGCCGATAAACTCATCTTT. Protein sequence: CALGELQGGPFLPVVREADKLIF.

This clone was counted between two and nine times. The translation of this DNA and the TCRdb protein of a much larger clone differ at residue 7, probably owing to a read error; the protein shown here is translated from the DNA. The chain joins TRDV2 to TRDJ3; possibly TRDD3 for D (5 bases). The J gene was missing in TCRdb and was found by matching the end of the DNA to germline. CDR1 is GEAIGNYY and CDR2 is EKD in the germline V gene. This CDR3 has 18 amino acids. The ends were cut back, 0 bases at V and 2 bases at J, with 13 bases in the middle. CDR3 nucleotide sequence: TGTGCCTGTGACACCGTTGGGGACCGTACCTGGGACACCCGACAGATGTTTTTC. It codes for CACDTVGDRTWDTRQMFF.

This clone occurred a few times. For this DNA, TCRdb reports the protein of a much larger clone, which diverges at residue 10, most likely from a read error; the protein presented here is translated directly from the DNA. The J gene is TRDJ1, the V gene TRDV3, with 13 bases matching TRDD3. Here the J gene came from matching the DNA to germline, since TCRdb omits it. Trimming removed 0 bases from V and 0 bases from J; junction bases left unmatched: 28. CDR1 TVYSNPD and CDR2 GDNSRS come from the germline V gene (reference sequence). There are 24 residues in the CDR3. As DNA, the CDR3 is TGTGCCTTTAGCTACCCTTCCTACTTAAGGGATGTACTGGGGGATACGCTGTACACCGATAAACTCATCTTT. This translates into CAFSYPSYLRDVLGDTLYTDKLIF.

In regard to this clone: A far larger clone is one base from this, pointing to a likely read error. Distinct nucleotide sequences in the sample also encode this CDR3. The genes are TRDV1 and TRDJ1, with TRDD3 identical over 13 bases. No J gene was available from TCRdb, and it was assigned here by a germline match of the DNA. Germline CDR1 is TSWWSYY and CDR2 is QGS. This CDR3 comprises 26 residues. Trimming removed 4 bases from V and 2 bases from J; junction bases left unmatched: 34. The CDR3 reads CALGAGFQVYYEFYWGIRGGTDKLIF. The CDR3 DNA follows: TGTGCTCTTGGGGCAGGGTTTCAGGTCTACTACGAATTTTACTGGGGGATACGCGGGGGTACCGATAAACTCATCTTT.

This clone has just a few counts. With a far larger clone one base away, a read error is the likely cause. Other DNA sequences within the sample encode an identical CDR3. The CDR3 region is CALPTPGDEYTDKLIF. In DNA form, the CDR3 reads TGTGCCTTACCTACCCCGGGGGACGAGTACACCGATAAACTCATCTTT. The chain recombines TRDV3 with TRDJ1, with TRDD3 as a possible D gene (6 bases). TCRdb gives no J gene; it was assigned here by matching the DNA to germline. V was clipped by 3 bases and J by 0 bases, with 20 bases between them. Germline lookup yields CDR1 TVYSNPD and CDR2 GDNSRS (reference sequence). The CDR3 runs to 16 residues.